These 24 T cell receptor beta chains share one sample of origin, sequenced in a study of blood T cell repertoires in COVID-19 (dated by TCRdb to 2020 to 2022). Receptors were amplified or captured by the immunoSEQ multiplex PCR assay. As stored in TCRdb, this immuneACCESS dataset retains in-frame rearrangements with V and J assigned. A fraction of the clones does not appear; measured against another copy, unresolved V genes explain less than half of the discrepancy, and the remainder lacks a known reason. Across this sample there are around 140,000 clones, with 75% to 90% seen only once. The ten largest make up under 4.5% of the sample. The specimen sequenced was PBMCs or T cells enriched from blood (not recorded which). The receptors originated from a man aged 50-59 years in a cohort exposed to, infected with or recovered from COVID-19 (not recorded which).

The chain employs TRBV5-4 and TRBJ2-7, with 7 nucleotides matching TRBD1. V trimming: 3 bases; J trimming: 4 bases; junction bases outside the gene matches: 4. CDR1 SGHNT and CDR2 YYREEE come from the germline V gene (reference sequence). CDR3 length: 13 amino acids. DNA of the CDR3: TGTGCCAGCAGCTCGGGACAGAATTACGAGCAGTACTTC. It codes for CASSSGQNYEQYF.

CDR3 coding DNA: TGCAGCGTCAGACAGGGAATGGATCAGCCCCAGCATTTT. It codes for CSVRQGMDQPQHF. The chain links TRBV29-1 to TRBJ1-5, with 7 bases lining up with TRBD1. CDR1 and CDR2 (germline): SQVTM, ANQGSEA. This CDR3 spans 13 amino acids. Losses at the gene ends were 6 bases for V and 5 bases for J; bases not matched to a gene: 7.

The rearrangement links TRBV9 to TRBJ1-6; D is unclear. The CDR3 length is 15 residues. The germline V gene has CDR1 SGDLS and CDR2 YYNGEE. The ends were cut back, 3 bases at V and 3 bases at J, with 10 bases in the middle. CDR3 protein: CASSADWSYNSPLHF. The CDR3 DNA follows: TGTGCCAGCAGCGCCGACTGGAGCTATAATTCACCCCTCCACTTT.

V gene TRBV19 combines with J gene TRBJ2-7, with 12 positions matching TRBD2. Germline assignment: CDR1 LNHDA and CDR2 SQIVND (reference sequence). This CDR3 contains 16 residues. Trimming cost V 3 bases and J 4 bases; bases outside gene matches: 7. This chain's CDR3 is CASSIGLAGLPYEQYF. DNA for the CDR3: TGTGCCAGTAGTATTGGACTAGCGGGGCTTCCTTACGAGCAGTACTTC.

This chain uses TRBV6-5 with TRBJ1-2; TRBD1 aligns across 9 bases. The germline V gene has CDR1 MNHEY and CDR2 SVGAGI. This CDR3 region has 15 residues. V gave up 6 bases and J gave up 8 bases; unmatched junction bases: 13. The CDR3 region is CASRTGTGSDSGYTF. CDR3 sequence (DNA): TGTGCCAGCAGGACCGGGACAGGGAGTGATAGCGGCTACACCTTC.

The rearrangement joins TRBV6-5 to TRBJ2-5, with D hard to call. Germline V gives CDR1 MNHEY, CDR2 SVGAGI. CDR3 length: 13 amino acids. Trimming removed 8 bases at V and 3 bases at J, with 13 bases between. Here the CDR3 DNA reads TGTGCCAGCGCCAGAGCGTTAAAAGAGACCCAGTACTTC. The encoded protein is CASARALKETQYF.

The chain is built from TRBV7-9 and TRBJ2-5, with D possibly being TRBD2 (5 bases). This CDR3 contains 13 residues. Germline-derived CDR1 and CDR2 are SEHNR and FQNEAQ (reference sequence). Between the trimmed V and J ends, which lost 0 bases and 9 bases, there was a span of 11 bases. Written as DNA, the CDR3 is TGTGCCAGCAGCTTAGCAGGGCTCGGGGCCCAGTACTTC. Its protein product is CASSLAGLGAQYF.

The chain joins TRBV2 to TRBJ1-1; perhaps TRBD1 as D (5 bases). The CDR3 loop spans 11 amino acids. From germline, CDR1 is SNHLY and CDR2 FYNNEI. Trimming pared 8 bases from V and 5 bases from J, leaving 9 bases between. Here the CDR3 reads CASGARTEAFF. The CDR3 nucleotides read TGTGCCAGCGGGGCGAGGACTGAAGCTTTCTTT. The whole variable domain, remainder taken from reference TRBV2 and TRBJ1-1, is EPEVTQTPSHQVTQMGQEVILRCVPISNHLYFYWYRQILGQKVEFLVSFYNNEISEKSEIFDDQFSVERPDGSNFTLKIRSTKLEDSAMYFCASGARTEAFFGQGTRLTVV.

The V gene is TRBV21-1, the J gene TRBJ2-7; the D call TRBD2 from the table was never checked on the DNA. TRBV21-1 is listed as a pseudogene. The CDR3 extends over 20 amino acids. The CDR3: CASSQKWMGGTSGSWNEQYF. The CDR3 DNA reads TGTGCCAGCAGCCAAAAATGGATGGGGGGAACTAGCGGGAGCTGGAACGAGCAGTACTTC.

This clone occurred once. This rearrangement joins TRBV24-1 to TRBJ2-1; TRBD1 aligns across 7 bases. Germline loops: CDR1 KGHDR, CDR2 SFDVKD. This CDR3 has 16 residues. With V trimmed by 1 base and J by 5 bases, 7 bases remained unmatched. The CDR3 reads CATSDLRGRGDNEQFF. The CDR3 DNA is TGTGCCACCAGTGATTTAAGGGGGCGCGGTGACAATGAGCAGTTCTTC.

The sample holds one count of this clone. This sequence joins TRBV19 and TRBJ2-7; TRBD1 agrees at 12 bases. The germline V gene has CDR1 LNHDA and CDR2 SQIVND (reference sequence). This CDR3 comprises 15 residues. V was pared by 7 bases and J by 4 bases, with 8 bases of the junction left unmatched. CDR3 sequence reads: CASTPRDRGPYEQYF. The CDR3 region has the DNA TGTGCCAGTACCCCCCGGGACAGGGGGCCATACGAGCAGTACTTC.

The chain employs TRBV6-5 and TRBJ1-6, with D uncertain. CDR1 and CDR2 from the germline V gene are MNHEY and SVGAGI. CDR3 size: 15 residues. V lost 5 bases, J lost 7 bases, and 15 bases lay in between. The CDR3 reads CASSTSRLGNSPLHF. Written as DNA, the CDR3 is TGTGCCAGCAGTACCAGCCGGCTAGGAAATTCACCCCTCCACTTT.

The V gene is TRBV29-1, the J gene TRBJ1-1; 9 bases are a match to TRBD1. CDR1 is SQVTM and CDR2 is ANQGSEA in the germline V gene. CDR3 length: 15 residues. V lost 4 bases to trimming and J lost 4 bases; unmatched junction nucleotides: 10. CDR3: CSVGGLQGASTEAFF. The CDR3 nucleotides read TGCAGCGTTGGTGGTTTACAGGGGGCGTCCACTGAAGCTTTCTTT.

The rearrangement links TRBV19 to TRBJ1-5; D gene ambiguous. Per the germline V gene, CDR1 is LNHDA and CDR2 is SQIVND (reference sequence). V was shortened by 3 bases and J by 6 bases, with 12 bases between the two germline ends. The length of the CDR3 is 14 residues. CDR3 sequence: CASSIRSVSQPQHF. CDR3 in DNA: TGTGCCAGTAGTATTCGGTCGGTGAGTCAGCCCCAGCATTTT.

The chain combines TRBV5-6 with TRBJ2-5, with 7 bases fitting TRBD1. The CDR3 spans 15 residues. CDR1 and CDR2 from the germline V gene are SGHDT and YYEEEE. V was pared by 6 bases and J by 3 bases, with 11 bases of the junction left unmatched. In DNA, the CDR3 is TGTGCCAGCACCCGACAGGGACCCGTGGAAGAGACCCAGTACTTC. The encoded protein is CASTRQGPVEETQYF.

The V and J genes are TRBV14 and TRBJ2-1; D might be TRBD2 (6 bases). The CDR3 is 16 amino acids. Germline V gives CDR1 SGHDN, CDR2 FVKESK. The V gene lost 5 bases and the J gene lost 2 bases, with 16 bases spanning the gap. CDR3 loop: CASSGFGGATYNEQFF. DNA for the CDR3: TGTGCCAGCAGCGGGTTCGGAGGGGCAACCTACAATGAGCAGTTCTTC.

The CDR3 loop is CATSVGAGGANVLTF. Written as DNA, the CDR3 is TGTGCCACCAGCGTTGGGGCTGGGGGGGCCAACGTCCTGACTTTC. The V gene is TRBV24-1, the J gene TRBJ2-6; D is perhaps TRBD1 (5 bases). Trimming took off 7 bases at V and 4 bases at J, with 13 bases between the two ends. Germline CDR1 KGHDR, CDR2 SFDVKD. The CDR3 loop spans 15 amino acids.

The chain has TRBV6-5 and TRBJ2-3, with 11 bases aligning to TRBD1. The CDR3 has 14 residues. Germline V gene sequence: CDR1 MNHEY, CDR2 SVGAGI. V lost 6 bases to trimming and J lost 6 bases; unmatched junction nucleotides: 5. The CDR3 region is CASSGQGARDTQYF. In DNA, the CDR3 is TGTGCCAGCAGCGGACAGGGGGCGAGGGATACGCAGTATTTT.

The chain is built from TRBV6-2 or TRBV6-3 and TRBJ2-3; no reliable D call. This CDR3 is 14 amino acids long. The germline CDR1 and CDR2 sequences are MNHEY and SVGEGT. V gave up 5 bases and J gave up 2 bases, with 11 bases separating them. The CDR3, as DNA: TGTGCCAGCAGTGCCCCATACAACACAGATACGCAGTATTTT. This codes for CASSAPYNTDTQYF.

The chain uses TRBV7-8 and TRBJ2-7; the D is unclear. CDR3 length: 10 residues. Trimming shortened V by 8 bases and J by 4 bases, and 6 bases separated the two germline ends. Germline CDR1 SGHVS, CDR2 FQNEAQ. The CDR3 loop is CASGLYEQYF. Written as DNA, the CDR3 is TGTGCCAGCGGCCTATACGAGCAGTACTTC.

This rearrangement joins TRBV12-3 or TRBV12-4 to TRBJ1-2; D unclear. The CDR3 loop spans 11 amino acids. The V gene lost 3 bases and the J gene lost 7 bases, with 6 bases spanning the gap. The CDR3 sequence is CASSFGGGYTF. The CDR3 coding sequence is TGTGCCAGCAGTTTTGGAGGTGGCTACACCTTC.

The chain has TRBV11-2 and TRBJ2-3; 10 nucleotides line up with TRBD2. Looked up from germline, CDR1 is SGHAT and CDR2 is FQNNGV. The trim removed 5 bases at V and 4 bases at J, leaving 9 bases unmatched. There are 16 residues in the CDR3. The DNA of the CDR3 is TGTGCCAGCAGCCGTCTAGCGGGGGCCCCCCCAGATACGCAGTATTTT. Amino acids: CASSRLAGAPPDTQYF.

This clone has just one count. The chain combines TRBV27 with TRBJ2-7, with 7 positions matching TRBD1. Germline values: CDR1 MNHEY, CDR2 SMNVEV (reference sequence). J was trimmed by 2 bases and V by 5 bases; bases with no gene match: 9. This CDR3 region has 15 residues. CDR3 in DNA: TGTGCCAGCAGTCTGGGACAGACTTCGGCCTACGAGCAGTACTTC. This encodes CASSLGQTSAYEQYF.

The rearrangement joins TRBV19 to TRBJ1-5; D is unresolved. Germline CDR1 is LNHDA and CDR2 is SQIVND (reference sequence). Trimming pared 5 bases from V and 0 bases from J, leaving 11 bases between. There are 15 residues in the CDR3. In DNA, the CDR3 is TGTGCCAGTAGTGCTCAGAAGAATAGCAATCAGCCCCAGCATTTT. Encoded protein: CASSAQKNSNQPQHF.